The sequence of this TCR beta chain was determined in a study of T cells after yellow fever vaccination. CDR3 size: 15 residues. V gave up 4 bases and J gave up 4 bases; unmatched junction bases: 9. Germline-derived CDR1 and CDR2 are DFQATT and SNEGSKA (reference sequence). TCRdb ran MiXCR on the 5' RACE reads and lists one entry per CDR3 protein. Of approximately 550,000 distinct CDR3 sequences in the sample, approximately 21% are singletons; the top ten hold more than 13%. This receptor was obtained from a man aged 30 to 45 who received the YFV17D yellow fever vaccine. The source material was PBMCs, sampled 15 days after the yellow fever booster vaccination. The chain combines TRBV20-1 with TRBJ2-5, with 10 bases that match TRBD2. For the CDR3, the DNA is TGCAGTGCTAATAGCGGGAGGAGTGGTCGAGAGACCCAGTACTTC. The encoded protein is CSANSGRSGRETQYF.